The rows below give T cell receptor beta chains drawn from one sample of a study of shared clonotypes between healthy human individuals. Clones were sequenced by immunoSEQ multiplex PCR, and TCRdb holds only the in-frame ones, with some missing. The repertoire holds 2 million to 3 million clones, approximately 94% seen once, with more than 0.12% in the top ten. Sequenced material: naive CD4+ T cells sorted from blood. Source of these receptors: a man aged 18 to 30 in good health. Both conserved end residues are part of each CDR3. The order of the fields is J gene, D gene, clone size, V gene, CDR3 protein, CDR3 DNA. D genes are given only for firm matches. Expanded clones get a size class; other rows say once, few or many, or leave the size out.

TRBJ2-1,NA,NA,TRBV7-2,CASIKGGNEQFF,TGTGCCAGCATTAAAGGGGGTAATGAGCAGTTCTTC
TRBJ2-7,NA,NA,TRBV6-5,CASREALGHLYEQYF,TGTGCCAGCAGGGAGGCCTTGGGCCACCTATACGAGCAGTACTTC
TRBJ1-1,NA,once,TRBV6-5,CASGEGYTEAFF,TGTGCCTCGGGAGAGGGGTACACTGAAGCTTTCTTT
TRBJ2-3,TRBD1,NA,TRBV7-9,CASSSLDRFSTDTQYF,TGTGCCAGCAGCTCATTGGACAGGTTTAGCACAGATACGCAGTATTTT
TRBJ1-3,TRBD1,once,TRBV6-5,CASSDRVRNTIYF,TGTGCCAGCAGCGACAGGGTACGGAACACCATATATTTT
TRBJ2-5,TRBD1,NA,TRBV18,CASSGQGAMETQYF,TGTGCCAGCTCAGGACAGGGGGCGATGGAGACCCAGTACTTC
TRBJ1-1,NA,NA,TRBV5-1,CASSLEWVATEAFF,TGCGCCAGCAGCTTGGAATGGGTCGCCACTGAAGCTTTCTTT
TRBJ2-6,NA,NA,TRBV15,CATSAGSGANVLTF,TGTGCCACCAGCGCGGGAAGTGGGGCCAACGTCCTGACTTTC
TRBJ1-3,TRBD1,NA,TRBV27,CASRRQGKSGNTIYF,TGTGCCAGCAGGCGACAGGGGAAGTCTGGAAACACCATATATTTT
TRBJ2-2,NA,NA,TRBV4-1,CASSPYRGRGELFF,TGCGCCAGCAGCCCCTATCGAGGTCGCGGGGAGCTGTTTTTT
TRBJ1-4,NA,few,TRBV9,CASSVQGYNEKLFF,TGTGCCAGCAGCGTTCAGGGGTACAATGAAAAACTGTTTTTT
TRBJ2-2,NA,NA,TRBV14,CASSQDRGSGELFF,TGTGCCAGCAGCCAAGATCGGGGGAGCGGGGAGCTGTTTTTT
TRBJ1-4,NA,NA,TRBV11-2,CASSLGGTYNEKLFF,TGTGCCAGCAGCTTAGGAGGGACCTATAATGAAAAACTGTTTTTT
TRBJ2-3,TRBD1,NA,TRBV4-1,CASSGRQGKGTDTQYF,TGCGCCAGCAGCGGTCGACAGGGGAAAGGCACAGATACGCAGTATTTT
TRBJ2-1,TRBD1,NA,TRBV19,CASSMRTGYHGEQFF,TGTGCCAGTAGTATGAGGACAGGATATCACGGTGAGCAGTTCTTC
TRBJ2-5,TRBD2,NA,TRBV27,CASSLFGGGLQETQYF,TGTGCCAGCAGTTTATTTGGCGGGGGGCTCCAAGAGACCCAGTACTTC
TRBJ1-2,TRBD1,few,TRBV30,CAWSSRDRDGYTF,TGTGCCTGGAGTTCCCGGGACAGGGACGGCTACACCTTC
TRBJ2-7,NA,NA,TRBV18,CASSPPGQAGSYEQYF,TGTGCCAGCTCACCGCCAGGACAGGCGGGATCGTACGAGCAGTACTTC
TRBJ2-7,NA,NA,TRBV28,CASSGNSYEQYF,TGTGCCAGCAGTGGCAATTCCTACGAGCAGTACTTC
TRBJ2-5,TRBD2,NA,TRBV10-3,CAISSSGVQETQYF,TGTGCCATCAGTTCTAGCGGGGTCCAAGAGACCCAGTACTTC
TRBJ1-4,NA,NA,TRBV2,CASSDDWEKLFF,TGTGCCAGCAGTGATGACTGGGAAAAACTGTTTTTC
TRBJ1-3,NA,NA,TRBV5-1,CASSSSGSAGNTIYF,TGCGCCAGCAGCTCGTCGGGGTCAGCTGGAAACACCATATATTTT
TRBJ1-3,TRBD1,once,TRBV5-5,CASSRQGDTIYF,TGTGCCAGCAGCCGCCAGGGGGACACCATATATTTT
TRBJ1-2,NA,NA,TRBV7-2,CASSLRSNQRYGYTF,TGTGCCAGCAGCTTAAGGTCGAACCAAAGGTATGGCTACACCTTC
TRBJ2-1,NA,NA,TRBV7-6,CASSLPSYGEAIYNEQFF,TGTGCCAGCAGCTTACCTTCCTACGGGGAGGCCATCTACAATGAGCAGTTCTTC
TRBJ1-4,TRBD1,NA,TRBV2,CASSVGQGAEKLFF,TGTGCCAGCAGTGTCGGACAGGGGGCTGAAAAACTGTTTTTT
TRBJ2-5,TRBD2,NA,TRBV28,CAIKINSGAGEETQYF,TGTGCCATAAAAATTAATAGCGGGGCAGGGGAAGAGACCCAGTACTTC
TRBJ1-3,NA,NA,TRBV7-2,CASSPRSTDSGNTIYF,TGTGCCAGCAGCCCAAGGTCCACAGACTCTGGAAACACCATATATTTT
TRBJ1-1,NA,NA,TRBV19,CASSTASGTRTEAFF,TGTGCCAGTAGTACAGCGTCAGGGACTCGCACTGAAGCTTTCTTT
TRBJ1-5,NA,NA,TRBV5-6,CASSHGGAINQPQHF,TGTGCCAGCAGTCACGGCGGGGCCATCAATCAGCCCCAGCATTTT
TRBJ2-6,NA,NA,TRBV1,CTSSLYRLCTSQANVLTF,TGCACCAGCAGCCTTTATCGTTTGTGCACAAGTCAGGCCAATGTCCTGACTTTC
TRBJ1-1,NA,NA,TRBV5-6,CASSLAGGRSGAEAFF,TGTGCCAGCAGCTTGGCGGGGGGCAGGTCTGGGGCTGAAGCTTTCTTT
TRBJ1-1,TRBD1,few,TRBV10-3,CAISEQGMNTEAFF,TGTGCCATCAGTGAACAGGGGATGAACACTGAAGCTTTCTTT
TRBJ2-7,TRBD2,once,TRBV19,CASSMAGLAGQNYEQYF,TGTGCCAGTAGTATGGCTGGACTAGCGGGACAAAACTACGAGCAGTACTTC
TRBJ2-4,NA,NA,TRBV18,CASSLTPSGLGNIQYF,TGTGCCAGCTCACTTACACCCAGCGGATTGGGAAACATTCAGTACTTC
TRBJ2-2,NA,NA,TRBV5-1,CASSLATGNTGELFF,TGCGCCAGCAGCTTGGCTACAGGGAACACCGGGGAGCTGTTTTTT
TRBJ2-1,NA,NA,TRBV7-8,CASSLRTPNEQFF,TGTGCCAGCAGCTTAAGGACGCCGAATGAGCAGTTCTTC
TRBJ1-5,NA,NA,TRBV9,CASSVPPHQPQHF,TGTGCCAGCAGCGTACCCCCTCATCAGCCCCAGCATTTT
TRBJ1-5,NA,few,TRBV28,CASSLRRGNQPQHF,TGTGCCAGCAGTTTGCGGCGGGGCAATCAGCCCCAGCATTTT
TRBJ1-4,NA,NA,TRBV5-1,CASSLSGGGNEKLFF,TGCGCCAGCAGCTTGTCGGGGGGCGGAAATGAAAAACTGTTTTTT
TRBJ2-7,NA,NA,TRBV11-2,CASSSYNGEQYF,TGTGCCAGCAGCTCCTATAACGGCGAGCAGTACTTC
TRBJ1-1,NA,NA,TRBV5-1,CASSLQGWGSTEAFF,TGCGCCAGCAGCTTGCAGGGCTGGGGGTCCACTGAAGCTTTCTTT
TRBJ2-3,NA,NA,TRBV5-1,CASSLEGRSAGDTQYF,TGCGCCAGCAGCTTGGAGGGCAGGTCGGCCGGAGATACGCAGTATTTT
TRBJ2-7,TRBD2,NA,TRBV11-2,CASSLRTTSGTSGTYEQYF,TGTGCCAGCAGCTTAAGAACTACCTCCGGGACTAGCGGGACCTACGAGCAGTACTTC
TRBJ2-7,TRBD2,NA,TRBV7-6,CASSLGLAGGNYEQYF,TGTGCCAGCAGCTTGGGACTAGCGGGAGGGAACTACGAGCAGTACTTC
TRBJ2-2,NA,NA,TRBV7-2,CASSPSPSGNTGELFF,TGTGCCAGCAGCCCTAGTCCCAGCGGGAACACCGGGGAGCTGTTTTTT
TRBJ1-1,NA,NA,TRBV20-1,CSARGEAFF,TGCAGTGCTAGAGGGGAAGCTTTCTTT
TRBJ1-2,NA,NA,TRBV6-5,CASSYSGLTNYGYTF,TGTGCCAGCAGTTACTCGGGCCTGACGAACTATGGCTACACCTTC
TRBJ2-3,NA,NA,TRBV5-1,CASSLAGGISTDTQYF,TGCGCCAGCAGCTTGGCCGGCGGGATTAGCACAGATACGCAGTATTTT
TRBJ2-1,NA,NA,TRBV15,CATSRALNEQFF,TGTGCCACCAGCAGAGCCCTAAATGAGCAGTTCTTC
TRBJ2-1,NA,NA,TRBV6-1,CASSEGGASYNEQFF,TGTGCCAGCAGTGAAGGGGGAGCCTCCTACAATGAGCAGTTCTTC
TRBJ2-7,TRBD2,NA,TRBV19,CASSIGAGLSYEQYF,TGTGCCAGTAGTATAGGAGCGGGGCTATCCTACGAGCAGTACTTC
TRBJ2-7,NA,few,TRBV7-9,CASSLGPATYEQYF,TGTGCCAGCAGCTTAGGGCCGGCAACCTACGAGCAGTACTTC
TRBJ2-7,TRBD1,NA,TRBV5-1,CASSQGATRGYEQYF,TGCGCCAGCAGCCAGGGGGCCACGCGGGGTTACGAGCAGTACTTC
TRBJ2-6,TRBD1,NA,TRBV28,CASIGTDGANVLTF,TGTGCCAGCATCGGGACAGACGGGGCCAACGTCCTGACTTTC
TRBJ2-3,NA,NA,TRBV19,CASRNQGDTQYF,TGTGCCAGTAGAAATCAGGGAGATACGCAGTATTTT
TRBJ2-3,TRBD2,NA,TRBV9,CASSPTSGVSTDTQYF,TGTGCCAGCAGCCCAACTAGCGGGGTTAGCACAGATACGCAGTATTTT
TRBJ1-4,NA,NA,TRBV5-5,CASSSQPTNEKLFF,TGTGCCAGCAGCTCCCAACCAACTAATGAAAAACTGTTTTTT
TRBJ2-7,NA,NA,TRBV5-6,CASSWGSYEQYF,TGTGCCAGCAGCTGGGGGTCCTACGAGCAGTACTTC